Each of the 17 T cell receptor beta chains below was sequenced from the same sample in a study of T cell responses to AZD1222 COVID-19 vaccine. The repertoire was sequenced with immunoSEQ multiplex PCR; TCRdb's copy has only in-frame clones and lacks some. The sample records some 140,000 clones, 85% to 90% being singletons. The sample in question was peripheral blood, obtained on day 0 of AZD1222 vaccination. The receptor source for this set is an adult in good health.

V gene TRBV12-5 combines with J gene TRBJ2-1; either TRBD1 or TRBD2 may supply D (6 bases each). The CDR3 consists of 12 residues. Trimming stripped 6 bases from V and 9 bases from J, with 12 bases between. CDR1 and CDR2 (germline): LGHNT, FRNRAP. CDR3 loop: CASGLRGGEQFF. CDR3 DNA: TGTGCTAGTGGGCTCAGGGGAGGTGAGCAGTTCTTC.

The rearrangement joins TRBV3-1 (or the pseudogene TRBV3-2) to TRBJ2-7; the D gene is possibly TRBD1 (6 bases). Germline CDR1 LGHDT, CDR2 YNNKEL (reference sequence). The CDR3 extends over 13 amino acids. V lost 1 base, J lost 3 bases, and 7 bases lay in between. The CDR3 spells CASSQVQGYEQYF. The CDR3 nucleotides read TGTGCCAGCAGCCAAGTACAGGGCTACGAGCAGTACTTC.

CDR3 region: CAISVTITGTLNNEQFF. The CDR3 coding sequence is TGTGCCATAAGCGTAACCATAACCGGGACTTTGAACAATGAGCAGTTCTTC. The chain joins TRBV10-3 to TRBJ2-1; TRBD2 might be the D (6 bases). The CDR3 covers 17 residues. The V end lost 9 bases, the J end lost 5 bases, and 26 bases lay between the germline ends. Per germline, CDR1 ENHRY and CDR2 SYGVKD.

The CDR3 loop reads CAWSGAARGPNEQFF. CDR3 DNA: TGTGCCTGGAGTGGAGCGGCGCGGGGTCCCAATGAGCAGTTCTTC. This rearrangement joins TRBV30 to TRBJ2-1, with D possibly TRBD2 on 6 matching bases. Germline CDR1 reads GTSNPN; CDR2 reads SVGIG (reference sequence). The V end lost 1 base, the J end lost 6 bases, and 16 bases lay between the germline ends. This CDR3 has 15 amino acids.

This chain links TRBV7-6 with TRBJ2-7, with D possibly being TRBD1 or TRBD2 (5 bases each). Germline V gives CDR1 SGHVS, CDR2 FNYEAQ. CDR3 size: 15 residues. Trimming removed 6 bases at V and 4 bases at J, with 19 bases between. As DNA, the CDR3 is TGTGCCAGCAGTTTTCGGACCGGGGCCCTTTACGAGCAGTACTTC. It encodes CASSFRTGALYEQYF.

The chain couples TRBV29-1 to TRBJ1-2; D not certain. The CDR3 covers 13 residues. V lost 7 bases and J 1 base, leaving 13 bases between the germline ends. Per the germline V gene, CDR1 is SQVTM and CDR2 is ANQGSEA. In DNA, the CDR3 is TGCAGCGCCGTGGACCGACTTAACTATGGCTACACCTTC. Encoded protein: CSAVDRLNYGYTF.

The chain uses TRBV27 and TRBJ2-7, with 10 bases fitting TRBD1. This CDR3 comprises 15 residues. The V gene end was trimmed by 3 bases and the J gene end by 4 bases; junction bases not matched to a gene: 6. Germline values: CDR1 MNHEY, CDR2 SMNVEV (reference sequence). The DNA for the CDR3 is TGTGCCAGCAGTTTCCACGGACAGGGGGGATACGAGCAGTACTTC. It is translated as CASSFHGQGGYEQYF.

The chain uses TRBV7-2 and TRBJ1-2; 7 bases align to TRBD1. From germline, CDR1 is SGHTA and CDR2 FQGNSA. V dropped 5 bases and J dropped 8; count of bases not matched to a gene: 14. This CDR3 contains 15 residues. The CDR3 protein is CASSGRTGPIGGYTF. As DNA, the CDR3 is TGTGCCAGCAGCGGGCGGACAGGTCCTATTGGCGGCTACACCTTC.

This chain joins TRBV19 and TRBJ1-2; 8 bases fit TRBD1. The germline gives CDR1 LNHDA, CDR2 SQIVND (reference sequence). The CDR3 covers 12 residues. J gave up 8 bases and V 4 bases, and 3 bases lay outside the gene matches. CDR3 protein: CASSTDRGGYTF. CDR3 sequence (DNA): TGTGCCAGTAGTACCGACAGGGGAGGCTACACCTTC.

The V call is TRBV6-5, the J call TRBJ2-2; 9 bases map to TRBD1. The CDR3 is 14 amino acids. After removal of 4 bases from V and 6 bases from J, the junction contained 3 bases not matched to a gene. Germline loops: CDR1 MNHEY, CDR2 SVGAGI. Written as DNA, the CDR3 is TGTGCCAGCAGTTTCGGGACAGGGTCCGGGGAGCTGTTTTTT. The encoded protein is CASSFGTGSGELFF.

The chain has TRBV19 and TRBJ1-2; D gene unclear. Germline CDR1 reads LNHDA; CDR2 reads SQIVND (reference sequence). Between the trimmed V and J ends, which lost 8 bases and 4 bases, there was a span of 17 bases. The CDR3 runs to 14 residues. In DNA, the CDR3 is TGTGCCAGTGGCTTCCTAGGGTCCCTCTATGGCTACACCTTC. It is translated as CASGFLGSLYGYTF.

The gene calls are TRBV7-9 and TRBJ1-2; 8 nucleotides align to TRBD1. CDR3 size: 16 residues. CDR1 and CDR2 (germline): SEHNR, FQNEAQ (reference sequence). The ends lost 5 bases at V and 5 bases at J; junction bases unmatched: 13. CDR3 coding DNA: TGTGCCAGCAGCCTCTCCAGGACAGGGCAGGGGTATGGCTACACCTTC. Protein product: CASSLSRTGQGYGYTF.

The rearrangement links TRBV28 to TRBJ1-2, with D unresolved. The CDR3 totals 11 residues. Trimming stripped 6 bases from V and 4 bases from J, with 6 bases between. The V gene's germline CDR1 is MDHEN and CDR2 SYDVKM. CDR3 nucleotide sequence: TGTGCCAGCAGCGATTCCTATGGCTACACCTTC. Protein sequence: CASSDSYGYTF.

The chain's CDR3 is CASSSERPGTEAFF. For the CDR3, the DNA is TGCGCCAGCAGCTCCGAGAGGCCCGGAACTGAAGCTTTCTTT. V and J are TRBV5-1 and TRBJ1-1; D unclear. The CDR3 sequence is 14 residues long. Trimming removed 3 bases from V and 5 bases from J, with 14 bases in between. CDR1 and CDR2 (germline): SGHRS, YFSETQ.

This chain uses TRBV7-9 with TRBJ1-4; 7 bases fit TRBD1. V lost 4 bases to trimming and J lost 2 bases; unmatched junction nucleotides: 4. The CDR3 length is 15 residues. Germline CDR1 is SEHNR and CDR2 is FQNEAQ (reference sequence). As DNA, the CDR3 is TGTGCCAGCAGCTCGGAGGGACAGACTAATGAAAAACTGTTTTTT. Translated: CASSSEGQTNEKLFF.

This rearrangement joins TRBV5-1 to TRBJ2-1; D possibly corresponds to TRBD1 (6 bases). V was pared by 2 bases and J by 4 bases, with 16 bases between. This CDR3 region has 16 residues. Germline CDR1 is SGHRS and CDR2 is YFSETQ. The CDR3 here is CASSFMQGSIYNEQFF. The CDR3 coding sequence is TGCGCCAGCAGCTTCATGCAGGGGTCAATTTACAATGAGCAGTTCTTC.

The V gene is TRBV3-1 (or the pseudogene TRBV3-2), the J gene TRBJ1-1, with TRBD1 matching over 10 bases. V gave up 1 base and J gave up 13 bases; unmatched junction bases: 6. CDR3 length: 13 amino acids. CDR1 and CDR2 (germline): LGHDT, YNNKEL (reference sequence). The CDR3 loop is CASSQGQGAPGFF. In nucleotides, the CDR3 is TGTGCCAGCAGCCAAGGACAGGGGGCCCCAGGTTTCTTT.